This T cell receptor (beta chain) was identified during a study of cytomegalovirus exposure and HLA in healthy donors. Study-level points and caveats: The authors later found TCR association rates varying by HLA locus, with DRB1 most and HLA-C fewest. Per a prior analysis, the majority of TCR beta V segments were productive roughly 87% or roughly 30% of the time.

The table lists this clone with a few counts. Its antigen remains unidentified. A junction boundary mismatches the germline segment, possibly from a read error. Looked up from germline, CDR1 is SEHNR and CDR2 is FQNEAQ (reference sequence). The CDR3 has 15 amino acids. Primers included in the PCR were 60 Vbeta and 13 Jbeta primers. The assay was immunoSEQ multiplex PCR, and TCRdb's table has in-frame clones only and misses some. The sample includes approximately 100,000 clones, about four fifths of them seen just once. The sample consisted of PBMCs. J is TRBJ2-1 and V is TRBV7-9; 11 positions agree with TRBD2. The clonotype was recovered from a woman aged 40 to 55 in good health and CMV-seronegative. This CDR3 reads CSSSFRLAGYNEQFF. CDR3 bases: TGTTCCAGCAGCTTCCGACTAGCGGGGTACAATGAGCAGTTCTTC.